The source of this T cell receptor beta chain is a study of control samples from healthy donors and cancer patients (dated by TCRdb to the early 2020s). CDR1 is given as GTSNPN and CDR2 as SVGIG, both from the germline V gene (reference sequence). The CDR3 contains 13 residues, cysteine and phenylalanine counted. CDR3 DNA is the only sequence kept; it has 39 bases, read in frame from the first base. V gives up 2 bases and J gives up 6 bases, and the segment between their germline ends measures 13 bases. A remark on this clone: It has no known antigen specificity. No quality values exist for individual bases; no much larger clone is one base distant.

Receptors were amplified or captured by the immunoSEQ multiplex PCR assay. This is the immuneACCESS table as TCRdb keeps it, with only in-frame sequences that have V and J called. A part of the clones is gone; compared with another copy, unresolved V genes explain less than half, and the rest is unexplained. The sample data list about 97,000 clones, and about 91% of these were observed just once. Less than 2.5% of the sample comes from the top ten. The receptor's source is a woman in her late teens or twenties in good health. Input material: blood. The sequence joins TRBV30 to TRBJ1-1; no D segment can be confidently identified. The DNA reads as follows: TGTGCCTGGAGTCCCCTGCAAGGCGCTGAAGCTTTCTTT. Protein translation: CAWSPLQGAEAFF.